This T cell receptor beta chain was recorded in a study of regulatory T cells in long-lasting Graves disease. This CDR3 is built from 16 residues. Looked up from germline, CDR1 is MNHEY and CDR2 is SMNVEV (reference sequence). Trimming removed 0 bases from V and 6 bases from J; junction bases left unmatched: 11. Relying on iRepertoire HTBI primers and Arm-PCR of CDR3 regions, the team built TCR beta libraries. As handled by the study authors: Identified segments across samples numbered more than 55 TRBV and about 15 TRBJ. TCRdb fed the multiplex PCR reads into MiXCR, producing one record per CDR3 protein. These V and J calls are TCRdb output, not the study's own analysis. The table has some 450,000 distinct CDR3 sequences, roughly 15% seen once. This clonotype was counted only a few times. Antigen: not known. The time point: newly diagnosed GD, antithyroid drugs for less than 3 months. PBMC RNA was the source of the TCR library.

The study, taken as a whole, reports: The analysis examined peripheral blood only and excluded thyroid tissue. Persistent Graves' patients possessed reduced TCR diversity relative to recently diagnosed ones.

These data were also reused for a study on T cells in Graves' hyperthyroidism and ophthalmopathy.

This sample comprised peripheral blood mononuclear cells (PBMCs), obtained at new diagnosis, from a patient treated with antithyroid drugs. J is TRBJ2-7 and V is TRBV27; 7 bases fit TRBD2. The origin of this receptor is a woman aged 25 to 39 with Graves disease. DNA of the CDR3: TGTGCCAGCAGTTTATCCCTCGGGACTACTCTTTTCGAGCAGTACTTC. Translated, it gives CASSLSLGTTLFEQYF.